The 4 T cell receptor beta chains given below trace back to one sample, sequenced in a study of neurological immune-mediated disorders. From the 5' RACE reads, TCRdb called clonotypes with MiXCR, one entry per CDR3 protein. The sample lists approximately 66,000 distinct CDR3 sequences, less than 5.5% occurring once. The sequencing sample was made of PBMCs. Receptor source: a man younger than 45 with multiple sclerosis.

As concerns this clonotype: A much larger clone lies one base from this, so it may be a read error. J is TRBJ2-7 and V is TRBV4-1; 11 nucleotides agree with TRBD1. CDR1 MGHRA and CDR2 YSYEKL come from the germline V gene. V dropped 5 bases and J dropped 8; count of bases not matched to a gene: 11. CDR3 length: 15 residues. The DNA of the CDR3 is TGCGCCAGCAGCTTTCGGACAGGGGGCAGGTACAAGCAGTACTTC. Protein sequence: CASSFRTGGRYKQYF.

This clonotype was picked up many times. The chain couples TRBV5-1 to TRBJ2-3; D is perhaps TRBD1 or TRBD2 (5 bases each). The CDR3 length is 15 residues. V was clipped by 2 bases and J by 5 bases, with 15 bases between them. Germline loops: CDR1 SGHRS, CDR2 YFSETQ. The CDR3 sequence: CASSFRPGTEDTQYF. The CDR3 DNA follows: TGCGCCAGCAGCTTCCGTCCAGGGACCGAAGATACGCAGTATTTT.

The table lists this clonotype with many counts. This chain uses TRBV6-5 with TRBJ1-1, with D unclear. Germline CDR1 and CDR2: MNHEY and SVGAGI. V was cut by 4 bases and J by 5 bases, with 5 bases left in between. The CDR3 runs to 11 residues. The CDR3 bases are TGTGCCAGCAGTTCCAGGACTGAAGCTTTCTTT. Amino acids: CASSSRTEAFF.

Ten or more counts support this clonotype. The chain carries TRBV5-6 and TRBJ2-7, with 9 nucleotides matching TRBD1. Trimming took 3 bases from V and 5 from J; bases not matched to a gene: 6. In germline, CDR1 is SGHDT, CDR2 YYEEEE. This CDR3 is built from 14 residues. The CDR3 region is CASSSPGQGNEQYV. CDR3 nucleotides: TGTGCCAGCAGCTCTCCGGGACAGGGTAACGAGCAGTACGTC.